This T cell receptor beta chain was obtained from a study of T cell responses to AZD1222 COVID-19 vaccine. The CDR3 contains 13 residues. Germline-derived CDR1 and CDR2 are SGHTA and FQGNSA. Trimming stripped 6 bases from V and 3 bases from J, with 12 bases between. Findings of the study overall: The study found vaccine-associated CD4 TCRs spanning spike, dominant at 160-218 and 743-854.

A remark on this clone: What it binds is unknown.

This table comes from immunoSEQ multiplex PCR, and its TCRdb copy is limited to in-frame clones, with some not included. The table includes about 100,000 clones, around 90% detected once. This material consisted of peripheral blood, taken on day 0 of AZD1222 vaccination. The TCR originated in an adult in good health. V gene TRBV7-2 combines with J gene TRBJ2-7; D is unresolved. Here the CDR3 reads CASSPDEYYEQYF. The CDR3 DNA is TGTGCCAGCAGTCCGGACGAGTACTACGAGCAGTACTTC.